The present entry profiles one T cell receptor (beta chain) with its context. Using immunoSEQ multiplex PCR, the repertoire was profiled, and TCRdb retains in-frame clones only, with some absent. The table lists some 45,000 clones, 86% of them singletons. The sample originates from a study of T cell clones after liver transplantation. Whole-study context: Post-transplant blood was tracked for graft-donor-reactive T cell clones identified in a pre-transplant mixed lymphocyte reaction.

V lost 5 bases, J lost 2 bases, and 12 bases lay in between. The germline V gene has CDR1 PRHDT and CDR2 FYEKMQ (reference sequence). This CDR3 has 14 residues. This clonotype originated in a human patient who received a liver transplant. Some T cells may be transferred from the graft donor. Sequenced material: CD4+ T cells from blood, taken 24 months after liver transplant. The chain recombines TRBV13 with TRBJ2-5; D perhaps matches TRBD1 (7 bases). This CDR3 reads CASSPQGRQETQYF. The CDR3 DNA is TGTGCCAGCAGCCCACAGGGGAGGCAAGAGACCCAGTACTTC.